This TCR beta chain comes out of a study of cytomegalovirus exposure and HLA in healthy donors (dated by TCRdb to the late 2010s). About the full investigation: In an earlier analysis of approximately 500 of the donors, less than 350 Gb of sequence data and 120 million or so unique TCR beta sequences from 150 million to 200 million T cells were reported. Every discovery cohort repertoire had been produced on one sequencing platform. The study aimed to test whether cataloging public T cell receptors could reveal signatures of past pathogen exposure. Of the 300 to 450 genotyped donors, less than 85% were placed in the genetic ancestry cluster associated with self-reported Caucasian donors. On average, 235,054 unique TCR beta nucleotide sequences were sequenced per donor among 350 to 400 genotyped donors of the cohort, with roughly 18% of those sequences being non-productive. To decide whether each TCR beta V gene segment behaved as functional or pseudogenic, an earlier analysis of some 540 of the donors relied on high-throughput TCR beta sequencing. Alongside the repertoire data, information on donor age, sex, ethnicity and CMV serostatus was compiled. To predict cytomegalovirus infection status, the study brought together high-throughput TCR immunosequencing, statistical association of individual TCRs with disease status, and machine learning. In a later genetic analysis, genome-wide SNP genotypes for about 65% of the roughly 670 donors were used, and that subset was treated as a discovery cohort. About five DR-DQ haplotypes were treated as single units for association and clustering because of strong linkage in the cohort. Both class I and class II loci were covered by HLA typing, at four-digit resolution. In a later analysis, previously published TCR beta repertoires from several hundred donors were re-analyzed and high-resolution HLA genotyping was added so that TCR occurrence patterns could be studied. An early release that covered some 630 HLA-typed donors contained approximately 300 gigabases of sequencing data and about 93 million unique TCR sequences. Along with the approximately 650-subject first cohort, a separate validation cohort of over a hundred different subjects was used. The number of typed donors differed by locus: about 620-630 for A, B, C, DRB1 and DQB1; some 540 for DQA1; about 600 for DPA1; and some 430 for DPB1. The study used immunosequencing to profile the T cell repertoires of hundreds of subjects and linked those repertoires to cytomegalovirus serostatus. Rather than using new phenotypic data, the later analysis identified candidate immune exposures from TCR beta sequences and from how often those sequences occurred across donors.

The CDR3, from cysteine to phenylalanine, totals 11 residues. Only CDR3 DNA is held: 33 bases, read in frame from base 1. The germline ends are 7 bases apart after V is trimmed by 1 base and J by 9 bases. The germline V gene yields SGHTS for CDR1 and YDEGEE for CDR2. A remark on this clone: This receptor's antigen is unknown. Base-call qualities are not available, and no considerably larger clone is one nucleotide away.

The paper as a whole reports these results and caveats: The sequencing pipeline was judged likely to have produced a cluster of highly shared sequence variants as a technical artifact. Compared with the approximately 720-donor mean, donors in an Asian-associated ancestry cluster had fewer N-insertions in productive TCRs, according to a later genetic analysis. The earlier analysis of some 560 of the donors excluded seventeen rarely observed V segments, including chromosome 9 orphons, because counts were too low. The only immune exposure information available for the cohort was CMV serostatus. The study gave a list of 150 to 200 TCR beta chains associated with cytomegalovirus. The authors suggested that the approach could potentially be generalized to other disease states and immunological phenotypes. Correlated functional status among segregating V segments might be attributable to linkage disequilibrium, but an unknown experimental factor could not be ruled out. A later analysis found that TCR association rates varied across HLA loci, with DRB1 alleles showing the most associated TCRs and HLA-C alleles the fewest. This cohort had only TCR beta chains sequenced, and the lack of alpha or paired-chain data limited which features could be detected. The presence/absence analyses assumed that sequencing depth was roughly uniform across donors, and that assumption may not be true. Across donors, most TCR sequences were observed very rarely, whereas some public TCRs were present in many individuals. The classifier was reported to diagnose cytomegalovirus status with high specificity and sensitivity in both the original and validation cohorts. At a false discovery rate of 0.05, a later analysis linked approximately 18,000 TCR beta sequences to specific HLA alleles. An association between a missense DCLRE1C variant and V-gene and J-gene trimming of TCR beta chains was found in a later genetic analysis and replicated in an independent cohort. Compared with equally common non-associated chains, HLA-associated TCR beta chains in a later analysis were more clonally expanded and had lower generation probabilities. The 87-base-pair reads could not distinguish some IMGT-functional V segments, including TRBV6-2 and TRBV6-3, so those segments were excluded. A further reported finding was that TCR beta sequences accurately predicted the HLA-A and HLA-B alleles for most subjects in the first cohort. When HLA alleles, especially DR and DQ, strongly co-occurred, TCR associations were difficult to assign to individual alleles. In vitro tests confirmed that a few of the cytomegalovirus-associated TCR beta chains recognize cytomegalovirus antigens. Because HLA typing was unavailable for some donors at each locus, only the typed subset was used in association tests. Most CMV-associated TCR beta chains appeared to be HLA-restricted in a later analysis, and the HLA associations seemed to be driven largely by CMV exposure. Several of the top co-occurrence clusters appeared to be linked to parvovirus B19, influenza, CMV and Epstein-Barr virus, according to a later analysis. In an earlier analysis of some 640 of the donors, most TCR beta V segments were observed in productive rearrangements about 90% or about 30% of the time, broadly matching IMGT annotations.

The method was the immunoSEQ multiplex PCR assay. The multiplex PCR relied on a mix of 60 forward primers for TCR Vbeta segments and 13 reverse primers for TCR Jbeta segments. The CDR3 region of rearranged TCR beta genes was amplified from genomic DNA by a multiplex PCR assay. The amplified TCR beta libraries were sequenced on the Illumina HiSeq System as 87-base-pair reads. The original methods were these. A later analysis counted 75 million to 100 million unique TCR beta chains across the roughly 700 repertoires, and about 10 million of these chains were shared by at least two donors. Raw reads were error-corrected and collapsed into unique sequences with a nearest-neighbor algorithm that merged closely related sequences to remove PCR and sequencing errors. CDR3 sequences were aligned to IMGT reference sequences to assign V, D and J gene segments. For a sequence to be retained, at least a six-nucleotide match to both a V gene segment and a J gene segment was required. Rearrangements were called productive when the CDR3 lacked stop codons and stayed in frame with V and J; all others were non-productive. Following IMGT convention, CDR3 was defined as the stretch from the second conserved V-encoded cysteine up to the conserved J-encoded phenylalanine. The earlier analysis of some 600 of the donors excluded sequences that lacked an unambiguous match to a single V gene segment. An earlier analysis of almost 600 of the donors classified V segments as functional when productive rearrangements were above 56.7% and as segregating when the standard deviation between donors was above 5%. A statistical classification framework was built for diagnosing cytomegalovirus status from the catalog of TCR beta chain sequences. A later analysis assigned V and J genes by comparing TCR nucleotide sequences with IMGT/GENE-DB human TR gene sequences. A later analysis assigned CDR3 sequences and most-parsimonious VDJ recombination scenarios with the TCRdist pipeline. In a later analysis, each TCR beta chain was defined by its CDR3 amino acid sequence together with its V-gene family, and reads without a unique V-gene family were excluded. To address suspected cross-contamination and a sequencing artifact, a later analysis removed approximately 590 highly shared, low-generation-probability nucleotide sequences. A later analysis calculated a clonal expansion index for each public chain from normalized within-repertoire ranks of inferred template counts. Generation probabilities in a later analysis came from a VDJ recombination model fitted to out-of-frame rearrangements, and those results were checked against IGoR. In a later analysis, TCR-TCR, TCR-HLA and TCR-CMV co-occurrence was scored with hypergeometric tests, and a repertoire-size bias correction was applied to TCR pairs. To estimate false discovery rates, a later analysis permuted the HLA or CMV assignments 20 times. A later analysis grouped co-occurring TCRs with DBSCAN, adding TCRdist sequence similarity when clustering within HLA-allele-positive subsets. For co-occurrence clustering, repertoires with fewer than 30,000 or more than 120,000 public chains were excluded, along with a handful of repertoires with anomalous nucleotide sharing. Entries here come from immuneACCESS through TCRdb and include only in-frame sequences with V and J called. Some clones fail to appear in such tables; in the studies checked, an unresolved V gene covers under half of the shortfall, and the cause of the remainder is unknown. D and trimming come from the DNA, and the V and J calls and clone size come from that table. The sample profile shows around 100,000 clones; roughly 72% of them were found once. The ten largest clonotypes hold about 4% of the sample.

The cohort consisted of 670 or so healthy bone marrow donors. All cohort members were sampled while nominally healthy, although unrecorded immune exposures were likely present. The donor tested CMV seropositive, placing the donor among the 250 to 350 seropositive members of the cohort. A peripheral blood sample was collected from each donor, and TCR beta sequencing was performed on peripheral blood mononuclear cells. The Qiagen DNeasy Blood Extraction Kit was used to extract genomic DNA from the blood cell samples. Material for sequencing was PBMCs. The sequence joins TRBV5-8 to TRBJ1-1; no D segment can be confidently identified. The sequence came from a woman in her 40s in good health and CMV-seropositive. The DNA sequence is given as TGTGCCAGCAGCTTGACAGCCAAAGCTTTCTTT. This encodes CASSLTAKAFF.